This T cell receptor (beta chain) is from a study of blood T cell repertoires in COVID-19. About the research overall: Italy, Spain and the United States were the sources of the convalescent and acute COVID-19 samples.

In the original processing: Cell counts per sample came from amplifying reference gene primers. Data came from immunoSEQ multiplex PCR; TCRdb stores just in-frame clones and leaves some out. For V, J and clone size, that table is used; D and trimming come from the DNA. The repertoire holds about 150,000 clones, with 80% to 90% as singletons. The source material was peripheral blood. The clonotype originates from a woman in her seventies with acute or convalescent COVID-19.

CDR3 sequence reads: CASSLQGSGDTQYF. As DNA, the CDR3 is TGCGCCAGCAGCTTACAGGGGTCGGGAGATACGCAGTATTTT. The genes are TRBV5-1 and TRBJ2-3; 7 bases are a match to TRBD1. Germline values: CDR1 SGHRS, CDR2 YFSETQ. The ends lost 2 bases at V and 5 bases at J; junction bases unmatched: 5. The CDR3 loop spans 14 amino acids.